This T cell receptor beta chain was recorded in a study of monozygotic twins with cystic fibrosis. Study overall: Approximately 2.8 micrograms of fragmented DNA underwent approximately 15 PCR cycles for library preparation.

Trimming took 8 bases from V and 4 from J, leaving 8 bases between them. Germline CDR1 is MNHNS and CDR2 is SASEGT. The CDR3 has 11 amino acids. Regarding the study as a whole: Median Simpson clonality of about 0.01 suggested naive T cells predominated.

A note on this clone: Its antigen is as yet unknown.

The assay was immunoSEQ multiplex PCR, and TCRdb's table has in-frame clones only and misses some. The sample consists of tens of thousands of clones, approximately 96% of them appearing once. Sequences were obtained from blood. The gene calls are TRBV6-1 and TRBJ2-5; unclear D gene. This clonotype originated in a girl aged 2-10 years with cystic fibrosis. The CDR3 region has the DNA TGTGCCAGCTCGAGAGGAGAGACCCAGTACTTC. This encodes CASSRGETQYF.